The T cell receptor (beta chain) under discussion was sequenced for a study of shared clonotypes between healthy human individuals. Turning to the study itself: Every donor yielded three CD4 naive, three CD4 memory, two CD8 naive and one CD8 memory plate.

Splitting the CD4+ cells yielded a CD45RA+ naive subset and a CD45RA-negative memory subset. As regards this clone: Its antigen is unidentified.

Clones were sequenced by immunoSEQ multiplex PCR, and TCRdb holds only the in-frame ones, with some missing. Of approximately 500,000 clones in the sample, less than 96% are singletons; the top ten hold 0.05% to 0.07%. Study outcomes and limitations: Among non-shared clonotypes, generation probabilities were lower than among those shared by all four donors.

Input material: naive CD4+ T cells sorted from blood. Indicated subset: CD45RA+ positively selected. This TCR was sampled from a woman under 40 in good health.

Here the CDR3 DNA reads TGTGCCACCTCCCCCGGACAGGGCCAAGAGACCCAGTACTTC. It codes for CATSPGQGQETQYF. The gene calls are TRBV6-4 and TRBJ2-5, with TRBD1 identical over 8 bases. Germline V gives CDR1 MRHNA, CDR2 SNTAGT. J lost 1 base, V lost 10 bases, and 8 bases had no gene match. CDR3 length: 14 amino acids.